Below are 27 T cell receptor beta chains sequenced from a single sample in a study of cytomegalovirus exposure and HLA in healthy donors. Researchers ran the PCR with 60 Vbeta and 13 Jbeta primers. Sequencing used immunoSEQ multiplex PCR; TCRdb keeps in-frame clones, though not all of them. The table shows about 190,000 clones, with 75% to 85% occurring only once. Sequencing was performed on PBMCs. These receptors all come from a boy aged 5-17 years in good health and CMV-seronegative.

This clone was counted a few times. At one end, the junction sequence differs from germline, possibly due to a read error. This chain links TRBV7-9 with TRBJ2-7; 7 bases map to TRBD2. CDR3 length: 16 amino acids. The germline V gene has CDR1 SEHNR and CDR2 FQNEAQ (reference sequence). CDR3 amino acids: CSSSPMRGMSGYEQYF. CDR3 nucleotide sequence: TGTTCCAGCAGCCCCATGCGGGGGATGTCGGGTTACGAGCAGTACTTC.

This clone has a handful of counts. This chain joins TRBV7-2 and TRBJ1-1; D call uncertain. The CDR3 runs 13 residues. The germline CDR1 and CDR2 sequences are SGHTA and FQGNSA. V was cut by 5 bases and J by 8 bases, with 15 bases left in between. CDR3 amino acids: CASSPDPNGEAFF. The CDR3 nucleotides are TGTGCCAGCAGCCCCGATCCAAACGGGGAAGCTTTCTTT. Using reference TRBV7-2 and TRBJ1-1 for the parts outside the CDR3, the full variable domain is GAGVSQSPSNKVTEKGKDVELRCDPISGHTALYWYRQSLGQGLEFLIYFQGNSAPDKSGLPSDRFSAERTGGSVSTLTIQRTQQEDSAVYLCASSPDPNGEAFFGQGTRLTVV.

The chain joins TRBV7-9 to TRBJ1-2, with 9 bases aligning to TRBD1. The V gene's germline CDR1 is SEHNR and CDR2 FQNEAQ (reference sequence). Trimming took 5 bases from V and 2 from J; bases not matched to a gene: 6. The CDR3 is 15 residues long. The chain's CDR3 is CASSGYGQGNYGYTF. For the CDR3, the DNA is TGTGCCAGCAGCGGGTACGGACAGGGGAACTATGGCTACACCTTC.

The chain is built from TRBV4-3 and TRBJ1-1; D is undetermined. This CDR3 contains 13 residues. CDR1 is LGHNA, CDR2 YSLEER, per germline. The V end was cut by 0 bases, the J end by 5 bases, with 7 bases between. In DNA, the CDR3 is TGCGCCAGCAGCCAAGAGTTCTATACTGAAGCTTTCTTT. Amino acids: CASSQEFYTEAFF.

The rearrangement links TRBV12-5 to TRBJ1-2, with 8 positions matching TRBD1. The CDR3 runs 15 residues. Germline loops: CDR1 LGHNT, CDR2 FRNRAP. The V gene end was trimmed by 5 bases and the J gene end by 5 bases; junction bases not matched to a gene: 10. The CDR3 DNA reads as TGTGCTAGTGGTATCGGACAGGGCGCGTGGTATGGCTACACCTTC. Protein product: CASGIGQGAWYGYTF.

The chain couples TRBV30 to TRBJ2-3; 9 positions agree with TRBD1. CDR1 GTSNPN and CDR2 SVGIG come from the germline V gene (reference sequence). Trimming at V came to 4 bases and at J to 7 bases, leaving 6 bases not matched to a gene. CDR3 length equals 13 residues. The CDR3 sequence: CAWIKQGANTQYF. In DNA form, the CDR3 reads TGTGCCTGGATCAAACAGGGGGCAAATACGCAGTATTTT.

This clone was counted only a few times. The chain carries TRBV29-1 and TRBJ2-7, with 7 bases identical to TRBD1. Looked up from germline, CDR1 is SQVTM and CDR2 is ANQGSEA. The CDR3 is made up of 11 amino acids. The junction had 5 bases not matched to a gene; V was cut back by 7 bases and J by 5 bases. The CDR3 is CSGRQGDEQYF. The CDR3 DNA follows: TGCAGCGGGCGACAGGGCGACGAGCAGTACTTC.

This clone showed up just once. V gene TRBV28 combines with J gene TRBJ2-7; D remains ambiguous. V was clipped by 2 bases and J by 3 bases, with 11 bases between them. Germline CDR1 MDHEN, CDR2 SYDVKM. The CDR3 has 14 amino acids. This CDR3 is CASSLTALNYEQYF. CDR3 nucleotide sequence: TGTGCCAGCAGTTTAACCGCCCTAAACTACGAGCAGTACTTC.

The chain uses TRBV15 and TRBJ1-1; no firm D call. This CDR3 contains 15 residues. Germline V CDR1 and CDR2: LNHNV, YYDKDF (reference sequence). The V and J ends lost 1 base and 3 bases respectively, with 12 bases between them. The CDR3 loop reads CATSRVNPADTEAFF. Written as DNA, the CDR3 is TGTGCCACCAGCAGAGTTAACCCAGCGGACACTGAAGCTTTCTTT.

V is TRBV4-1 and J is TRBJ2-1; possibly TRBD1 for D (6 bases). Germline CDR1 MGHRA, CDR2 YSYEKL. The CDR3 totals 17 residues. V lost 5 bases and J 5 bases, leaving 22 bases between the germline ends. CDR3 coding DNA: TGCGCCAGCAGCGACCCGGGGACATCGCCTAAACACAATGAGCAGTTCTTC. Protein sequence: CASSDPGTSPKHNEQFF.

The gene calls are TRBV19 and TRBJ2-1; 7 nucleotides match TRBD2. Losses at the gene ends were 1 base for V and 7 bases for J; bases not matched to a gene: 4. This CDR3 has 14 amino acids. Per the germline V gene, CDR1 is LNHDA and CDR2 is SQIVND (reference sequence). The CDR3 loop reads CASSIVWGGNEQFF. CDR3 sequence (DNA): TGTGCCAGTAGTATAGTTTGGGGAGGGAATGAGCAGTTCTTC. Full variable domain (missing parts from reference TRBV19 and TRBJ2-1): DGGITQSPKYLFRKEGQNVTLSCEQNLNHDAMYWYRQDPGQGLRLIYYSQIVNDFQKGDIAEGYSVSREKKESFPLTVTSAQKNPTAFYLCASSIVWGGNEQFFGPGTRLTVL.

CDR3 DNA: TGTGCCAGCAGTTACAAAGCGACAGGGGGCAGCGGCTACACCTTC. It yields the protein CASSYKATGGSGYTF. The rearrangement uses TRBV6-5 and TRBJ1-2; 10 bases agree with TRBD1. The J segment lost 8 bases and the V segment lost 2 bases, leaving 8 bases of the junction unmatched. This CDR3 comprises 15 residues. The germline gives CDR1 MNHEY, CDR2 SVGAGI.

The rearrangement joins TRBV10-3 to TRBJ2-2, with a weak D call TRBD2 (5 bases). The V gene lost 8 bases and the J gene lost 2 bases, with 9 bases spanning the gap. The CDR3 is 13 residues long. Germline CDR1 is ENHRY and CDR2 is SYGVKD. The CDR3 DNA follows: TGTGCCATCTTTCCGGGAAACACCGGGGAGCTGTTTTTT. Residues: CAIFPGNTGELFF.

The genes are TRBV4-3 and TRBJ1-2; TRBD1 matches 8 bases. Trimming at V came to 0 bases and at J to 4 bases, leaving 4 bases not matched to a gene. The CDR3 spans 15 residues. CDR1 LGHNA and CDR2 YSLEER come from the germline V gene. CDR3 amino acids: CASSQEPQGVYGYTF. The DNA of the CDR3 is TGCGCCAGCAGCCAAGAACCACAGGGGGTCTATGGCTACACCTTC.

V gene TRBV5-6 combines with J gene TRBJ2-7; tentative D call: TRBD1 (5 bases). Deletions cut 3 bases from V and 6 bases from J, with 10 bases between. Germline CDR1 reads SGHDT; CDR2 reads YYEEEE. This CDR3 is built from 12 residues. CDR3 in amino acids: CASSWVQGEQYF. CDR3 bases: TGTGCCAGCAGCTGGGTTCAGGGCGAGCAGTACTTC.

The V gene is TRBV2, the J gene TRBJ2-1; D possibly corresponds to TRBD1 (6 bases). The CDR3 totals 13 residues. Germline lookup yields CDR1 SNHLY and CDR2 FYNNEI. With 3 bases removed from V and 13 bases from J, the gap between germline ends came to 16 bases. CDR3: CASSDMGHPDQFF. Written as DNA, the CDR3 is TGTGCCAGCAGTGATATGGGACATCCCGATCAGTTCTTC.

J is TRBJ1-3 and V is TRBV7-9; D not certain. Germline V CDR1 and CDR2: SEHNR, FQNEAQ (reference sequence). V lost 5 bases to trimming and J lost 0 bases, with 8 bases between them. CDR3 length: 14 residues. In nucleotides, the CDR3 is TGTGCCAGCAGCCGGGATTTCTCTGGAAACACCATATATTTT. It specifies CASSRDFSGNTIYF.

This chain links TRBV11-3 with TRBJ2-1; 8 nucleotides align to TRBD2. CDR1 is SGHNT, CDR2 YENEEA, per germline. V lost 1 base and J lost 5; bases outside the gene matches: 4. CDR3 length: 15 amino acids. The CDR3 region has the DNA TGTGCCAGCAGCTTAGCGGGAGGGCGGAACAATGAGCAGTTCTTC. The encoded protein is CASSLAGGRNNEQFF.

The chain couples TRBV11-3 to TRBJ1-1; a weak D match, TRBD1 (5 bases). The CDR3 is 17 residues long. Germline V lookup: CDR1 SGHNT, CDR2 YENEEA. The germline V and J ends were trimmed by 5 bases and 3 bases, with 22 bases remaining between them. The CDR3 nucleotides are TGTGCCAGCAGCCCCCCCCGTTGGGACGGAGGGGACACTGAAGCTTTCTTT. As protein: CASSPPRWDGGDTEAFF.

The chain uses TRBV9 and TRBJ1-2, with D possibly TRBD1 on 5 matching bases. V lost 2 bases and J 2 bases, leaving 13 bases between the germline ends. Per germline, CDR1 SGDLS and CDR2 YYNGEE. The CDR3 covers 15 residues. The CDR3 region is CASSVVPWTNYGYTF. The CDR3 nucleotides are TGTGCCAGCAGCGTCGTCCCTTGGACAAACTATGGCTACACCTTC.

J is TRBJ1-5 and V is TRBV5-6, with a weak D call TRBD1 (5 bases). V lost 1 base, J lost 0 bases, and 14 bases lay in between. Germline V gene data show CDR1 as SGHDT and CDR2 as YYEEEE. The CDR3 covers 17 residues. This chain's CDR3 is CASSLNQGIYSNQPQHF. DNA for the CDR3: TGTGCCAGCAGCTTGAACCAGGGCATTTATAGCAATCAGCCCCAGCATTTT. Filled out from reference TRBV5-6 and TRBJ1-5, the complete variable domain reads DAGVTQSPTHLIKTRGQQVTLRCSPKSGHDTVSWYQQALGQGPQFIFQYYEEEERQRGNFPDRFSGHQFPNYSSELNVNALLLGDSALYLCASSLNQGIYSNQPQHFGDGTRLSIL.

The chain joins TRBV9 to TRBJ1-1, with a tentative D call TRBD1 (5 bases). Trimming took 4 bases from V and 0 from J, leaving 13 bases between them. The CDR3 runs 15 residues. Germline loops: CDR1 SGDLS, CDR2 YYNGEE. The CDR3 bases are TGTGCCAGCAGCCCCGGGGACTTTTTGAACACTGAAGCTTTCTTT. Its translation: CASSPGDFLNTEAFF.

This clone was found once. The chain has TRBV13 and TRBJ2-3, with D uncertain. The germline V gene encodes CDR1 PRHDT and CDR2 FYEKMQ (reference sequence). Trimming removed 4 bases at V and 5 bases at J, with 13 bases between. The CDR3 totals 14 residues. CDR3 DNA: TGTGCCAGCAGCTGGGTGCGAGCGCTAGATACGCAGTATTTT. Protein sequence: CASSWVRALDTQYF. The whole variable domain, filled in from reference TRBV13 and TRBJ2-3, reads AAGVIQSPRHLIKEKRETATLKCYPIPRHDTVYWYQQGPGQDPQFLISFYEKMQSDKGSIPDRFSAQQFSDYHSELNMSSLELGDSALYFCASSWVRALDTQYFGPGTRLTVL.

This clone was seen more than once but under ten times. The CDR3 is CASSLLWAGTYNEQFF. Here the CDR3 DNA reads TGTGCCAGCAGCTTGCTTTGGGCTGGAACCTACAATGAGCAGTTCTTC. The rearrangement links TRBV5-4 to TRBJ2-1; D not certain. Trimming stripped 1 base from V and 2 bases from J, with 13 bases between. Germline loops: CDR1 SGHNT, CDR2 YYREEE (reference sequence). The CDR3 runs to 16 residues.

This clone was picked up a small number of times. This chain links TRBV4-3 with TRBJ2-3, with 11 bases lining up with TRBD2. V lost 0 bases to trimming and J lost 0 bases; unmatched junction nucleotides: 11. Per germline, CDR1 LGHNA and CDR2 YSLEER. The CDR3 spans 20 residues. CDR3 in amino acids: CASSQDLSTSGSLSTDTQYF. The DNA for the CDR3 is TGCGCCAGCAGCCAAGATTTGAGCACTAGCGGGAGCCTTAGCACAGATACGCAGTATTTT.

This clone was recorded a few times. The chain uses TRBV30 and TRBJ1-3, with D perhaps TRBD1 (5 bases). The V end lost 5 bases, the J end lost 0 bases, and 11 bases lay between the germline ends. Germline-derived CDR1 and CDR2 are GTSNPN and SVGIG (reference sequence). The CDR3 totals 14 residues. The CDR3 here is CAWARDSSGNTIYF. The CDR3 bases are TGTGCCTGGGCCCGGGACTCCTCTGGAAACACCATATATTTT.

Only one count was recorded for this clone. This sequence joins TRBV14 and TRBJ1-3; the D gene is possibly TRBD1 (5 bases). This CDR3 is built from 15 residues. CDR1 SGHDN and CDR2 FVKESK come from the germline V gene. V was clipped by 6 bases and J by 4 bases, with 16 bases between them. CDR3 sequence: CASRRTGVIGNTIYF. CDR3 in DNA: TGTGCCAGCAGACGTACGGGGGTCATCGGAAACACCATATATTTT.